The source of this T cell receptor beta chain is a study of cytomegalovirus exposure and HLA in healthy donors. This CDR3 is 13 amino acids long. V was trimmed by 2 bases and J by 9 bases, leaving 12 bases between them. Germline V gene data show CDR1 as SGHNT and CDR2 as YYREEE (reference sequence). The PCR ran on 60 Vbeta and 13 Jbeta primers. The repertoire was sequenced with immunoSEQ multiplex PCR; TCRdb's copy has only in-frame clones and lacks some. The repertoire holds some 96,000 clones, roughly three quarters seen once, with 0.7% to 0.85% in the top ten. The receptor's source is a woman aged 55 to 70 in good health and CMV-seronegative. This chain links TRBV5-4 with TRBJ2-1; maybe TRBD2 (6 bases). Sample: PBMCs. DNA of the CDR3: TGTGCCAGCAGCTTCCGACTGCGGGGTGAGCAGTTCTTC. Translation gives CASSFRLRGEQFF.